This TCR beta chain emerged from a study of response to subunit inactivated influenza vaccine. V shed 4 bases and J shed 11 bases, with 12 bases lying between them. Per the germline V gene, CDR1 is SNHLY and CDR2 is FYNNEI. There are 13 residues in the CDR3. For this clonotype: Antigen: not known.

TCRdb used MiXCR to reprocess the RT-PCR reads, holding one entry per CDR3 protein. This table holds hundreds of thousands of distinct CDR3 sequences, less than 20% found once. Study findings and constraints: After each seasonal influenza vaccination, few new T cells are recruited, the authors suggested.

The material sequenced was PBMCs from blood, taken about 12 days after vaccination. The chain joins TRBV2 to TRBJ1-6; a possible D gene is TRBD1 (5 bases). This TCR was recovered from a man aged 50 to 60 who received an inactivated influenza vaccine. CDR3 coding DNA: TGTGCCAGCAGTGGGCAGGGAGGCGCACCCCTCCACTTT. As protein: CASSGQGGAPLHF.